The T cell receptor beta chain described here comes from a study of early T cells in non-severe SARS-CoV-2 infection. Looking at the study overall: With bulk RNA from unsorted whole blood as input, sequencing yielded unpaired chains. Study-wide results and caveats: Missing private and CD4 specificities, VDJdb matching favored anti-spike CD8 responses.

The TCR library protocol attached unique molecular identifiers to the individual cDNA molecules. TCRdb re-analysed the 5' RACE reads in MiXCR, keeping a single row per CDR3 protein. The sample holds 45,000 to 75,000 distinct CDR3 sequences, about 8.9% seen once. This clonotype has ten or more counts. Its antigen remains unknown. The CDR3 consists of 16 residues. Trimming shortened V by 0 bases and J by 0 bases, and 12 bases separated the two germline ends. Germline V lookup: CDR1 SQVTM, CDR2 ANQGSEA. This sequence originates from an adult who was a healthcare worker with PCR-confirmed SARS-CoV-2 infection or an uninfected control (not recorded which). The source material was whole blood. The chain links TRBV29-1 to TRBJ2-1; D not resolved. CDR3 protein: CSVEDPIFSSYNEQFF. CDR3 in DNA: TGCAGCGTTGAAGACCCCATATTTAGCTCCTACAATGAGCAGTTCTTC.